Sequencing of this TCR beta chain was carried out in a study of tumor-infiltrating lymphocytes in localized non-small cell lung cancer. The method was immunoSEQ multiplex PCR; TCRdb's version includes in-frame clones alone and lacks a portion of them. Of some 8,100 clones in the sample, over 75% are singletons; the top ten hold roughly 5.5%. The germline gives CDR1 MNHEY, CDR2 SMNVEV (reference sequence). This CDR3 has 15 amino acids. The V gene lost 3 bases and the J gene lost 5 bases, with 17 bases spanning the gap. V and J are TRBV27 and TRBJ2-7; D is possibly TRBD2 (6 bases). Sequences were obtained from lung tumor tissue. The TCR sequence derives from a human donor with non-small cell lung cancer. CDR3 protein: CASSFSAPTGDEQYF. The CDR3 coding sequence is TGTGCCAGCAGTTTTTCGGCACCGACGGGGGACGAGCAGTACTTC.